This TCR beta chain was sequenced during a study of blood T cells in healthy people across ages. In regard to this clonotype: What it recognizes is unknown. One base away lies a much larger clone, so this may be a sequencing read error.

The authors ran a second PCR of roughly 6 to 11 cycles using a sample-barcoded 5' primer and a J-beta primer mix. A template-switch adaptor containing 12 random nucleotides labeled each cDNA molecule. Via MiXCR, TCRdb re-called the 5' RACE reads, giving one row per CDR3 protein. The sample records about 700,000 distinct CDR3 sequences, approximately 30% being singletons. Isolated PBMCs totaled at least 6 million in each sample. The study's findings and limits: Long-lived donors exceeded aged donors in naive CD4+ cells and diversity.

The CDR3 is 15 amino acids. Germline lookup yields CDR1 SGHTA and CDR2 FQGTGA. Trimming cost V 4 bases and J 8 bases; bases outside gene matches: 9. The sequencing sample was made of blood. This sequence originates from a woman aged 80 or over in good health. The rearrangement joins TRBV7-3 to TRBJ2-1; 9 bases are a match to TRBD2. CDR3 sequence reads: CASSSTAGGDHEQFF. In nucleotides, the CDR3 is TGTGCCAGCAGCTCAACTGCGGGGGGGGACCATGAGCAGTTCTTC.